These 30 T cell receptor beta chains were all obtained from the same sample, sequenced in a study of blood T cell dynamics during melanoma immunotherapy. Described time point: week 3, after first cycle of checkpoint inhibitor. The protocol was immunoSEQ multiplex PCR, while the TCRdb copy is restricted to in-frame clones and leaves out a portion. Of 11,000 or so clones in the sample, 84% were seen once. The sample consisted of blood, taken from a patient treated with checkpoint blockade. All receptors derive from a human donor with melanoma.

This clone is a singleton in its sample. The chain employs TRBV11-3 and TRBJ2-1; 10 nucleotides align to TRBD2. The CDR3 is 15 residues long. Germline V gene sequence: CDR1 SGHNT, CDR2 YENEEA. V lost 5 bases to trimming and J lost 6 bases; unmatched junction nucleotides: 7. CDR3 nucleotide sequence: TGTGCCAGCAGCCCGTTAGCGGGGGGCTCCAATGAGCAGTTCTTC. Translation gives CASSPLAGGSNEQFF.

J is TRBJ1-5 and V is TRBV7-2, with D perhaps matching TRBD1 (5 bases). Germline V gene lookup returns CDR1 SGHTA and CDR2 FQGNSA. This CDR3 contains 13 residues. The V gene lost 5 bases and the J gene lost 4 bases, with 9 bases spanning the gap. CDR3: CASSQGRNQPQHF. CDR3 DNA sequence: TGTGCCAGCAGCCAGGGTAGGAATCAGCCCCAGCATTTT.

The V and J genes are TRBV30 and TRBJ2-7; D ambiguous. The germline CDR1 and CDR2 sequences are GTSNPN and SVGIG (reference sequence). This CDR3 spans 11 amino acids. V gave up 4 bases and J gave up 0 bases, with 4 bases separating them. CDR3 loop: CAWKASYEQYF. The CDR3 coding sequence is TGTGCCTGGAAAGCCTCCTACGAGCAGTACTTC.

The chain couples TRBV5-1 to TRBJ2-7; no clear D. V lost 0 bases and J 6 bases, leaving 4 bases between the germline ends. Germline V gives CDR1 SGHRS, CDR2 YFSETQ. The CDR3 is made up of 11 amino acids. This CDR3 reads CASSLAGEQYF. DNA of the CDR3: TGCGCCAGCAGCTTGGCGGGCGAGCAGTACTTC.

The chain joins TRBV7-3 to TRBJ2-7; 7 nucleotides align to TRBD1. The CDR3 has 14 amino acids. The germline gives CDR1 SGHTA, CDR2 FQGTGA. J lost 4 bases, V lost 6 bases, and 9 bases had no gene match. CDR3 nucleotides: TGTGCCAGCAGGTCCCGGGACAGACCTTACGAGCAGTACTTC. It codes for CASRSRDRPYEQYF. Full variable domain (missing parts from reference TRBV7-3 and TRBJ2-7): GAGVSQTPSNKVTEKGKYVELRCDPISGHTALYWYRQSLGQGPEFLIYFQGTGAADDSGLPNDRFFAVRPEGSVSTLKIQRTERGDSAVYLCASRSRDRPYEQYFGPGTRLTVT.

The CDR3 nucleotides are TGCGCCAGCAGCTTGGGGGGGATCACAGATACGCAGTATTTT. It translates to CASSLGGITDTQYF. The V gene is TRBV5-1, the J gene TRBJ2-3, with D possibly being TRBD1 or TRBD2 (5 bases each). The CDR3 is made up of 14 amino acids. V lost 0 bases and J 2 bases, leaving 7 bases between the germline ends. Germline loops: CDR1 SGHRS, CDR2 YFSETQ.

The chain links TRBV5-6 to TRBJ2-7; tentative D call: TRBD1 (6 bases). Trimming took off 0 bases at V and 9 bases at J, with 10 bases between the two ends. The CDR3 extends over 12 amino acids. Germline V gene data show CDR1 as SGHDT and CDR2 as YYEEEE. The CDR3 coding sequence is TGTGCCAGCAGCTTGGAGGGGGTAGCGCAGTACTTC. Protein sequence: CASSLEGVAQYF.

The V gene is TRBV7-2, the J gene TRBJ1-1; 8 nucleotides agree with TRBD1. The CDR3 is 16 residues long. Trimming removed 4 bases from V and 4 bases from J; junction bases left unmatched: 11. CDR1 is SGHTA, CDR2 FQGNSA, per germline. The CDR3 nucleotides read TGTGCCAGCAGCTATACCCAGACAGGGGAAGGCACTGAAGCTTTCTTT. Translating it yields CASSYTQTGEGTEAFF. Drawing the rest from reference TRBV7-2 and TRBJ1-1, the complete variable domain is GAGVSQSPSNKVTEKGKDVELRCDPISGHTALYWYRQSLGQGLEFLIYFQGNSAPDKSGLPSDRFSAERTGGSVSTLTIQRTQQEDSAVYLCASSYTQTGEGTEAFFGQGTRLTVV.

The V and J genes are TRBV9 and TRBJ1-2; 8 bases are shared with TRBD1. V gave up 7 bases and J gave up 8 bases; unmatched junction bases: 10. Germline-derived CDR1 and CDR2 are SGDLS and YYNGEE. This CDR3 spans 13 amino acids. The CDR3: CASQDRGGYGYTF. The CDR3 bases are TGTGCCAGCCAAGACAGGGGAGGTTACGGCTACACCTTC. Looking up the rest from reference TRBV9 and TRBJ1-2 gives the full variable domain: DSGVTQTPKHLITATGQRVTLRCSPRSGDLSVYWYQQSLDQGLQFLIQYYNGEERAKGNILERFSAQQFPDLHSELNLSSLELGDSALYFCASQDRGGYGYTFGSGTRLTVV.

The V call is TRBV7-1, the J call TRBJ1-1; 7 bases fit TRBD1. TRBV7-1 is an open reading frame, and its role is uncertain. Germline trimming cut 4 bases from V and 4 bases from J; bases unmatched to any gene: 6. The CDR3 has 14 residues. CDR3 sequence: CASSFSTGTTEAFF. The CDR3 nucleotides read TGTGCCAGCAGCTTTTCGACAGGGACCACTGAAGCTTTCTTT.

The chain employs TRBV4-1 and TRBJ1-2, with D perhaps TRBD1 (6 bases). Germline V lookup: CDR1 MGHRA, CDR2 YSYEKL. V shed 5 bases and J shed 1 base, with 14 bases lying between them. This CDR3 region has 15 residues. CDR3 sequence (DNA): TGCGCCAGCAGCTCAGGGGTCCTAAATAACTATGGCTACACCTTC. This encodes CASSSGVLNNYGYTF.

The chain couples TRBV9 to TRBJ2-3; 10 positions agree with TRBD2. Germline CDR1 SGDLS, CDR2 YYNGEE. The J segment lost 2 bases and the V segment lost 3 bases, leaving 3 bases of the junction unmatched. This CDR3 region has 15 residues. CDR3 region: CASSDSGGNTDTQYF. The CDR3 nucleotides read TGTGCCAGCAGCGATAGCGGGGGGAACACAGATACGCAGTATTTT. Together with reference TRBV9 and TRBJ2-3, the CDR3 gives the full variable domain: DSGVTQTPKHLITATGQRVTLRCSPRSGDLSVYWYQQSLDQGLQFLIQYYNGEERAKGNILERFSAQQFPDLHSELNLSSLELGDSALYFCASSDSGGNTDTQYFGPGTRLTVL.

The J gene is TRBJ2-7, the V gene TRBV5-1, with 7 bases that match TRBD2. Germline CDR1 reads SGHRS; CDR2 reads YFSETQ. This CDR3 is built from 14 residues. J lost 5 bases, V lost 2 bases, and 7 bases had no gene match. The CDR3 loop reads CASSFSRGVDEQYF. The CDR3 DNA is TGCGCCAGCAGCTTTTCCCGGGGGGTCGACGAGCAGTACTTC.

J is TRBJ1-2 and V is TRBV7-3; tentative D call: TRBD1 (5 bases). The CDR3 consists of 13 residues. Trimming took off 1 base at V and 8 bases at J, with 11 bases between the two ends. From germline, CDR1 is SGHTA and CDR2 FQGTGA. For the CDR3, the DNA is TGTGCCAGCAGCTTAAGCGTAGGGGTCGGCTACACCTTC. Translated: CASSLSVGVGYTF.

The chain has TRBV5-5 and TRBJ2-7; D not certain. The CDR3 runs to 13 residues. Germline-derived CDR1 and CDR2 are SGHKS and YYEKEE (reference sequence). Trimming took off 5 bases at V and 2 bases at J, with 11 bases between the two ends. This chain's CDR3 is CASSAEVPYEQYF. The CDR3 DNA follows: TGTGCCAGCAGTGCAGAAGTTCCCTACGAGCAGTACTTC.

CDR3 in amino acids: CASSLGTGGSYGYTF. Here the CDR3 DNA reads TGTGCCAGCAGCTTAGGTACAGGGGGTTCGTATGGCTACACCTTC. The chain joins TRBV7-2 to TRBJ1-2, with 8 bases lining up with TRBD1. Trimming removed 1 base from V and 5 bases from J; junction bases left unmatched: 6. In germline, CDR1 is SGHTA, CDR2 FQGNSA. The CDR3 loop spans 15 amino acids.

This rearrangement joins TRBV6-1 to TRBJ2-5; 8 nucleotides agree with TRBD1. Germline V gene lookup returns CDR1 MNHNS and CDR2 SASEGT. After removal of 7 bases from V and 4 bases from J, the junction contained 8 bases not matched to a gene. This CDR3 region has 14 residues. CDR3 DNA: TGTGCCAGCAAGTTTGGCAGGGGGCGAGAGACCCAGTACTTC. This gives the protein CASKFGRGRETQYF.

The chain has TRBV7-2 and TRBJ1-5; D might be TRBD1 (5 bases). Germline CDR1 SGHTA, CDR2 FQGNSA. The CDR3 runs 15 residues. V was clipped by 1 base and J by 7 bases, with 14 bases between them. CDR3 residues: CASSLVGGQKQPQHF. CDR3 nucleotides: TGTGCCAGCAGCTTAGTCGGGGGTCAGAAACAGCCCCAGCATTTT.

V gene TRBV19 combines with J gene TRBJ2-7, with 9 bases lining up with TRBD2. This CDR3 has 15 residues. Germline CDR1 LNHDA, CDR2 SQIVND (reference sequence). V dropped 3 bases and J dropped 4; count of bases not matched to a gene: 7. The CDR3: CASSIQAGGRYEQYF. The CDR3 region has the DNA TGTGCCAGTAGTATCCAAGCGGGGGGCCGGTACGAGCAGTACTTC. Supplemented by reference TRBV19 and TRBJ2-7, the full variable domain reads DGGITQSPKYLFRKEGQNVTLSCEQNLNHDAMYWYRQDPGQGLRLIYYSQIVNDFQKGDIAEGYSVSREKKESFPLTVTSAQKNPTAFYLCASSIQAGGRYEQYFGPGTRLTVT.

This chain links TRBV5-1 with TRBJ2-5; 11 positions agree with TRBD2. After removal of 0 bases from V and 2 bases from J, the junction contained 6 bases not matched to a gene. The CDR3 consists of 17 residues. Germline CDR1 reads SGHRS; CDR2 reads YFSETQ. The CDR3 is CASSLAGIAGGQETQYF. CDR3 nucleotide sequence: TGCGCCAGCAGCTTGGCCGGAATAGCGGGGGGGCAAGAGACCCAGTACTTC.

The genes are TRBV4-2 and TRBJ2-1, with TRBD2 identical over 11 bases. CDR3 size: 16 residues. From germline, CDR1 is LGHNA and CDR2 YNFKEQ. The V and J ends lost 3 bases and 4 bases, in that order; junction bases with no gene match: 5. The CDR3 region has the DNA TGTGCCAGCAGCCACGACGGGACTAGCGGATACAATGAGCAGTTCTTC. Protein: CASSHDGTSGYNEQFF.

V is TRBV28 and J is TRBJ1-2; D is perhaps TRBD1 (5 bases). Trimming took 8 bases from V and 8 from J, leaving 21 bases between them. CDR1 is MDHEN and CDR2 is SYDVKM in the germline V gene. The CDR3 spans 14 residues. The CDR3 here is CASDTTWGGYGYTF. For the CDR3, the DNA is TGTGCCAGCGACACTACATGGGGGGGATACGGCTACACCTTC.

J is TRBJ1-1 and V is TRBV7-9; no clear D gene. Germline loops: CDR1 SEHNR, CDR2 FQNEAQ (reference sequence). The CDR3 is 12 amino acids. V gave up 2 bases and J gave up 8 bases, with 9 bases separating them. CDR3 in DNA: TGTGCCAGCAGCTTATCAGTGGGGGAAGCTTTCTTT. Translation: CASSLSVGEAFF.

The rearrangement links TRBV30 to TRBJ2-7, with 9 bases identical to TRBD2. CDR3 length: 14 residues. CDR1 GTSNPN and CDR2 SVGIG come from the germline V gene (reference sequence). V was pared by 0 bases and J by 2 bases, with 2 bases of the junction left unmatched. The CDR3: CAWSVAGGPYEQYF. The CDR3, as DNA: TGTGCCTGGAGTGTGGCGGGGGGGCCCTACGAGCAGTACTTC. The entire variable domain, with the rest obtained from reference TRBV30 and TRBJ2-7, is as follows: SQTIHQWPATLVQPVGSPLSLECTVEGTSNPNLYWYRQAAGRGLQLLFYSVGIGQISSEVPQNLSASRPQDRQFILSSKKLLLSDSGFYLCAWSVAGGPYEQYFGPGTRLTVT.

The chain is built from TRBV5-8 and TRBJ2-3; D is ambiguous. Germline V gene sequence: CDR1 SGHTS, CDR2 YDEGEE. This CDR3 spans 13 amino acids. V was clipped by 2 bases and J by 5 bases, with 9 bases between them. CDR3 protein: CASSFGSLDTQYF. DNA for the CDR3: TGTGCCAGCAGCTTCGGGTCTCTAGATACGCAGTATTTT.

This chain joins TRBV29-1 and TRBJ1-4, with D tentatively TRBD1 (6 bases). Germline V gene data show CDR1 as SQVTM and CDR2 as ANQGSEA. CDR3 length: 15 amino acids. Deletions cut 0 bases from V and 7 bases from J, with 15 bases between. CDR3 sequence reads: CSVEDPTRGGEKLFF. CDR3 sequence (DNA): TGCAGCGTTGAAGATCCAACCAGGGGAGGTGAAAAACTGTTTTTT.

The CDR3 loop reads CASRIRDRGHEQYF. CDR3 nucleotides: TGCGCCAGCAGGATCCGGGACAGGGGTCACGAGCAGTACTTC. The chain carries TRBV5-1 and TRBJ2-7, with 10 bases identical to TRBD1. Trimming removed 5 bases from V and 5 bases from J; junction bases left unmatched: 7. The length of the CDR3 is 14 residues. In germline, CDR1 is SGHRS, CDR2 YFSETQ. The variable domain in full, with the rest retrieved from reference TRBV5-1 and TRBJ2-7, is KAGVTQTPRYLIKTRGQQVTLSCSPISGHRSVSWYQQTPGQGLQFLFEYFSETQRNKGNFPGRFSGRQFSNSRSEMNVSTLELGDSALYLCASRIRDRGHEQYFGPGTRLTVT.

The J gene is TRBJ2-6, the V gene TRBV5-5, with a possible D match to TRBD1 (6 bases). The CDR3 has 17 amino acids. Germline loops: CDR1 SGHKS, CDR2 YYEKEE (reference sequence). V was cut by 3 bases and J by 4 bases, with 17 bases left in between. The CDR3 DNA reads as TGTGCCAGCAGCTGGGGTTCTTCAGGGGTAGGGGCCAACGTCCTGACTTTC. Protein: CASSWGSSGVGANVLTF.

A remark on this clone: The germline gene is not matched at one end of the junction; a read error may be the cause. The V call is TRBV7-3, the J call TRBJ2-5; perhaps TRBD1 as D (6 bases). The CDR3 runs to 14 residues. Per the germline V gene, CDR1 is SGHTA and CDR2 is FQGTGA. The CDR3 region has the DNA TGTGTCAGCAGCCAAGGGGGAAATATAGAGACCCAGTACTTC. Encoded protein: CVSSQGGNIETQYF. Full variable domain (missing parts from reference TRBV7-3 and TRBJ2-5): GAGVSQTPSNKVTEKGKYVELRCDPISGHTALYWYRQSLGQGPEFLIYFQGTGAADDSGLPNDRFFAVRPEGSVSTLKIQRTERGDSAVYLCVSSQGGNIETQYFGPGTRLLVL.

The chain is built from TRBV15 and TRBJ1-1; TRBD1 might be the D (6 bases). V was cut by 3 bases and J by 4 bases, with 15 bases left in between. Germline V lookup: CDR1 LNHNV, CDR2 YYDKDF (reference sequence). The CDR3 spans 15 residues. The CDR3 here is CATSRAGGGTTEAFF. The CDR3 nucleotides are TGTGCCACCAGCAGGGCGGGGGGGGGCACCACTGAAGCTTTCTTT.